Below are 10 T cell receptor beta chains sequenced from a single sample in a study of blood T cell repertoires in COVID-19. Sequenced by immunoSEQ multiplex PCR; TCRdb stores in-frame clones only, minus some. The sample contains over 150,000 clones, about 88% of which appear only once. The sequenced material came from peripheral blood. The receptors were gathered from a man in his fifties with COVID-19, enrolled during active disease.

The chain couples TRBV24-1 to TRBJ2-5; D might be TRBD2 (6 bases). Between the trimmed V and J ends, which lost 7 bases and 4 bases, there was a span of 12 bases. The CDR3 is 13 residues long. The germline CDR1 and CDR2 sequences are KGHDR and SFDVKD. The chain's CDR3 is CATSGGRTETQYF. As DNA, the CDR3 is TGTGCCACCAGCGGGGGAAGGACAGAGACCCAGTACTTC.

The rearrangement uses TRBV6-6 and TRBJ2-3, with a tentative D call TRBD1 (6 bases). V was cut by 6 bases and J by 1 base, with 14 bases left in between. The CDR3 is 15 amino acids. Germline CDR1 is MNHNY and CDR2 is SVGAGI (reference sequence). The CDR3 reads CASSHGPGGTDTQYF. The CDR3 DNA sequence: TGTGCCAGCAGCCACGGGCCAGGGGGCACAGATACGCAGTATTTT.

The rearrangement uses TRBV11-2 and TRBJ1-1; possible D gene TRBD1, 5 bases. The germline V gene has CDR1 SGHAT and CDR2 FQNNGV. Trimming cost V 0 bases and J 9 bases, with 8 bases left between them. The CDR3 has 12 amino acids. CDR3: CASSLDQGKAFF. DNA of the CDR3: TGTGCCAGCAGCTTAGATCAGGGAAAAGCTTTCTTT.

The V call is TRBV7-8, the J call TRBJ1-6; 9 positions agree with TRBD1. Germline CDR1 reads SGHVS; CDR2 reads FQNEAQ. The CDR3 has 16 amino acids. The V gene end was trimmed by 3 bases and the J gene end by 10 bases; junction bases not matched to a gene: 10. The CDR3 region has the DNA TGTGCCAGCAGCTTTGGTCGGGACAGGGTAGACTCACCCCTCCACTTT. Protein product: CASSFGRDRVDSPLHF.

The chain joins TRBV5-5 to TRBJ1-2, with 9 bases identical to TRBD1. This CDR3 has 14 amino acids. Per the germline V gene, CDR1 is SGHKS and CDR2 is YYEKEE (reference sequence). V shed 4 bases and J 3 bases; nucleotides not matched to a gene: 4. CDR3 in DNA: TGTGCCAGCAGCGTACAGGGGGCGGACTATGGCTACACCTTC. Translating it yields CASSVQGADYGYTF.

The CDR3, as DNA: TGTGCCAGCAGCCCCAGTTCCGGGGCGGGGGTCCCAGAGACCCAGTACTTC. This encodes CASSPSSGAGVPETQYF. V and J are TRBV7-2 and TRBJ2-5, with 7 positions matching TRBD2. Germline trimming cut 5 bases from V and 4 bases from J; bases unmatched to any gene: 16. CDR1 and CDR2 (germline): SGHTA, FQGNSA. The CDR3 runs 17 residues.

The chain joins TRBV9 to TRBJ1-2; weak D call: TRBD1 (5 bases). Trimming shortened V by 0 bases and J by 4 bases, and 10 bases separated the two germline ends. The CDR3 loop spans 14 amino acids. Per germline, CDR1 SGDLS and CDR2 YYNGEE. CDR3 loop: CASSVGGSTYGYTF. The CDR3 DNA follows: TGTGCCAGCAGCGTAGGGGGCAGTACCTATGGCTACACCTTC. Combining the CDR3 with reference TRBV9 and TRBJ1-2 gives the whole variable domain DSGVTQTPKHLITATGQRVTLRCSPRSGDLSVYWYQQSLDQGLQFLIQYYNGEERAKGNILERFSAQQFPDLHSELNLSSLELGDSALYFCASSVGGSTYGYTFGSGTRLTVV.

The CDR3 DNA is TGTGCTAGTGGCCATGGACAGGGTCCAGATACGCAGTATTTT. The encoded protein is CASGHGQGPDTQYF. This chain links TRBV12-5 with TRBJ2-3; 8 nucleotides match TRBD1. With 6 bases clipped from V and 4 bases from J, the junction kept 6 bases outside the gene matches. This CDR3 is built from 14 residues. CDR1 LGHNT and CDR2 FRNRAP come from the germline V gene.

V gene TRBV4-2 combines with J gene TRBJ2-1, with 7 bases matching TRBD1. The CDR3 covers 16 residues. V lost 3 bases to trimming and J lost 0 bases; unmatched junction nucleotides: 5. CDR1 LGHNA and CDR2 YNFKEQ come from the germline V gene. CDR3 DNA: TGTGCCAGCAGCCAGGCAGACAGGGCCTCCTACAATGAGCAGTTCTTC. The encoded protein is CASSQADRASYNEQFF.

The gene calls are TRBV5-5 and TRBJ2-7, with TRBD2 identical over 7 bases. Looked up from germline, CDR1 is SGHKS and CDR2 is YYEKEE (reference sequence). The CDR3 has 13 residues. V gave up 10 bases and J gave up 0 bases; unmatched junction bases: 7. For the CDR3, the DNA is TGTGCCCTTGGGGGGGTTAGCTCCTACGAGCAGTACTTC. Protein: CALGGVSSYEQYF.